These 24 T cell receptor beta chains share one sample of origin, sequenced in a study of CD8 T cells in Susac syndrome. Reverse transcription used roughly 0.45 to 1 ug RNA and random hexamers. TCRdb itself ran the immunoSEQ multiplex PCR reads through MiXCR, one entry per CDR3 protein. The sample carries about 250,000 distinct CDR3 sequences, roughly 95% recorded once. The sequenced sample consisted of CD4+ T cells from PBMCs. Receptors originate from a human donor with multiple sclerosis.

The chain has TRBV13 and TRBJ1-1, with TRBD1 matching over 7 bases. From germline, CDR1 is PRHDT and CDR2 FYEKMQ (reference sequence). Germline trimming cut 5 bases from V and 4 bases from J; bases unmatched to any gene: 10. CDR3 length: 15 residues. The chain's CDR3 is CASSLDRQGPTEAFF. The CDR3 bases are TGTGCCAGCAGCCTAGACCGACAGGGCCCCACTGAAGCTTTCTTT. Full variable domain (remainder filled in from reference TRBV13 and TRBJ1-1): AAGVIQSPRHLIKEKRETATLKCYPIPRHDTVYWYQQGPGQDPQFLISFYEKMQSDKGSIPDRFSAQQFSDYHSELNMSSLELGDSALYFCASSLDRQGPTEAFFGQGTRLTVV.

The chain has TRBV2 and TRBJ1-1; D perhaps matches TRBD1 (6 bases). From germline, CDR1 is SNHLY and CDR2 FYNNEI. CDR3 length: 17 residues. V shed 6 bases and J shed 6 bases, with 26 bases lying between them. The CDR3 here is CASRTLQGAGPMAEAFF. The CDR3 DNA follows: TGTGCCAGCAGGACACTACAGGGTGCAGGGCCGATGGCTGAAGCTTTCTTT.

The chain links TRBV16 to TRBJ1-1; unclear D gene. Trimming took 2 bases from V and 9 from J, leaving 13 bases between them. Germline V gives CDR1 KGHSY, CDR2 FQNENV. This CDR3 has 13 amino acids. The CDR3 DNA reads TGTGCCAGCAGCCAACTCCGGACTGAACAAGCTTTCTTT. Its translation: CASSQLRTEQAFF.

The chain uses TRBV12-3 or TRBV12-4 and TRBJ2-2; 7 nucleotides match TRBD1. The V segment lost 5 bases and the J segment 6 bases; nucleotides outside the gene matches: 9. The CDR3 loop spans 15 amino acids. As DNA, the CDR3 is TGTGCCAGCAGTCCCCTGGACAGGTGGCCCGGGGAGCTGTTTTTT. Protein product: CASSPLDRWPGELFF.

The gene calls are TRBV12-2 and TRBJ1-5; TRBD1 is taken as the D call from the table, unchecked against the DNA. TRBV12-2 is given as a pseudogene. The CDR3 loop spans 16 amino acids. This chain's CDR3 is CASRSRDRISNQPQHF. In nucleotides, the CDR3 is TGTGCAAGTCGTTCCCGGGACAGGATTAGCAATCAGCCCCAGCATTTT.

The rearrangement joins TRBV10-3 to TRBJ2-4; tentatively, D is TRBD1 or TRBD2 (6 bases each). Looked up from germline, CDR1 is ENHRY and CDR2 is SYGVKD. There are 17 residues in the CDR3. V was shortened by 0 bases and J by 1 base, with 13 bases between the two germline ends. The CDR3 is CAISESGLRGAKNIQYF. The CDR3 coding sequence is TGTGCCATCAGTGAGTCGGGACTGAGGGGGGCCAAAAACATTCAGTACTTC.

The chain carries TRBV10-3 and TRBJ2-2, with D unresolved. The V gene lost 7 bases and the J gene lost 3 bases, with 12 bases spanning the gap. Germline-derived CDR1 and CDR2 are ENHRY and SYGVKD. The length of the CDR3 is 14 residues. The CDR3 region is CAIKWQVDTGELFF. CDR3 coding DNA: TGTGCCATCAAGTGGCAGGTCGACACCGGGGAGCTGTTTTTT.

The V call is TRBV12-2, the J call TRBJ1-1. TRBV12-2 is a listed pseudogene. This CDR3 is 16 amino acids long. The CDR3 coding sequence is TGTGCAAGTCGCTTAAGCTCCAGGCGAGCGAACACTGAAGCTTTCTTT. Translating gives CASRLSSRRANTEAFF.

V is TRBV29-1 and J is TRBJ2-5; 9 bases map to TRBD1. The length of the CDR3 is 14 residues. V shed 4 bases and J 5 bases; nucleotides not matched to a gene: 8. CDR1 is SQVTM and CDR2 is ANQGSEA in the germline V gene. As DNA, the CDR3 is TGCAGCGTTGCAATAGGGACAGGGAGGGAGACCCAGTACTTC. It yields the protein CSVAIGTGRETQYF.

The V call is TRBV18, the J call TRBJ2-1; TRBD1 might be the D (6 bases). The V gene lost 2 bases and the J gene lost 3 bases, with 11 bases spanning the gap. There are 15 residues in the CDR3. The germline V gene encodes CDR1 KGHSH and CDR2 LQKENI. The CDR3 coding sequence is TGTGCCAGCTCACCAATATTGGACAGCTACAATGAGCAGTTCTTC. This sequence encodes CASSPILDSYNEQFF.

The V gene is TRBV11-3, the J gene TRBJ2-3; D perhaps matches TRBD2 (6 bases). The germline V gene encodes CDR1 SGHNT and CDR2 YENEEA. V shed 5 bases and J shed 4 bases, with 19 bases lying between them. The CDR3 sequence is 16 residues long. In DNA, the CDR3 is TGTGCCAGCAGCCGAAGTGGATGGGGGACTTCAGATACGCAGTATTTT. Its protein product is CASSRSGWGTSDTQYF. Filled out from reference TRBV11-3 and TRBJ2-3, the complete variable domain reads EAGVVQSPRYKIIEKKQPVAFWCNPISGHNTLYWYLQNLGQGPELLIRYENEEAVDDSQLPKDRFSAERLKGVDSTLKIQPAELGDSAVYLCASSRSGWGTSDTQYFGPGTRLTVL.

The chain uses TRBV29-1 and TRBJ1-1; D is undetermined. V was shortened by 6 bases and J by 3 bases, with 20 bases between the two germline ends. The germline CDR1 and CDR2 sequences are SQVTM and ANQGSEA. The CDR3 length is 15 residues. CDR3 coding DNA: TGCAGCGTATACCCCCATGGGGTACGCGACACTGAAGCTTTCTTT. It specifies CSVYPHGVRDTEAFF.

The chain recombines TRBV6-1 with TRBJ1-5; 11 nucleotides align to TRBD1. The CDR3 consists of 16 residues. CDR1 and CDR2 from the germline V gene are MNHNS and SASEGT. V shed 6 bases, J shed 3 bases, and the junction held 7 bases outside the gene matches. The CDR3 nucleotides read TGTGCCAGCAGCCCTAGGGACAGGGGGACCAATCAGCCCCAGCATTTT. Translation: CASSPRDRGTNQPQHF.

This rearrangement joins TRBV18 to TRBJ2-3; weak D call: TRBD1 (6 bases). The germline V gene encodes CDR1 KGHSH and CDR2 LQKENI. CDR3 length equals 16 residues. Deletions cut 1 base from V and 0 bases from J, with 11 bases between. Here the CDR3 DNA reads TGTGCCAGCTCACCACGCAGGGGAGCTAGCACAGATACGCAGTATTTT. Encoded protein: CASSPRRGASTDTQYF.

This clonotype was observed once. The chain joins TRBV3-1 to TRBJ2-1; D ambiguous. V gave up 0 bases and J gave up 13 bases, with 7 bases separating them. The CDR3 has 11 amino acids. Looked up from germline, CDR1 is LGHDT and CDR2 is YNNKEL (reference sequence). This chain's CDR3 is CASSQESSQFF. CDR3 DNA sequence: TGTGCCAGCAGCCAAGAGAGTAGCCAGTTCTTC.

This chain links TRBV19 with TRBJ1-1; 7 nucleotides line up with TRBD1. The CDR3 is made up of 16 amino acids. CDR1 is LNHDA and CDR2 is SQIVND in the germline V gene (reference sequence). V shed 3 bases, J shed 0 bases, and the junction held 7 bases outside the gene matches. CDR3 bases: TGTGCCAGTAGTATGCCGACAGGGCGCTTGAACACTGAAGCTTTCTTT. Translation: CASSMPTGRLNTEAFF. Looking up the rest from reference TRBV19 and TRBJ1-1 gives the full variable domain: DGGITQSPKYLFRKEGQNVTLSCEQNLNHDAMYWYRQDPGQGLRLIYYSQIVNDFQKGDIAEGYSVSREKKESFPLTVTSAQKNPTAFYLCASSMPTGRLNTEAFFGQGTRLTVV.

J is TRBJ2-5 and V is TRBV4-1, with 8 bases aligning to TRBD1. Germline-derived CDR1 and CDR2 are MGHRA and YSYEKL. The CDR3 consists of 14 residues. J lost 5 bases, V lost 5 bases, and 7 bases had no gene match. The CDR3 region has the DNA TGCGCCAGCAGCTCTCCGGGACAGGTGGAGACCCAGTACTTC. Protein sequence: CASSSPGQVETQYF.

The chain links TRBV7-6 to TRBJ2-1; D gene ambiguous. Between the trimmed V and J ends, which lost 2 bases and 6 bases, there was a span of 8 bases. This CDR3 region has 13 residues. Germline values: CDR1 SGHVS, CDR2 FNYEAQ. The CDR3 here is CASSLLAPNEQFF. The CDR3 DNA is TGTGCCAGCAGCTTATTGGCTCCCAATGAGCAGTTCTTC.

The chain carries TRBV19 and TRBJ1-2, with D perhaps TRBD1 (5 bases). V lost 1 base and J lost 12, with 21 bases in between. The CDR3 contains 15 residues. The germline gives CDR1 LNHDA, CDR2 SQIVND (reference sequence). This chain's CDR3 is CASSIATGGSRVNTF. The CDR3, as DNA: TGTGCCAGTAGTATAGCAACGGGAGGCAGCAGGGTCAACACCTTC.

The chain has TRBV5-8 and TRBJ2-7; D is possibly TRBD1 (5 bases). CDR1 is SGHTS and CDR2 is YDEGEE in the germline V gene. The CDR3 sequence is 12 residues long. V lost 0 bases and J lost 6, with 7 bases in between. In DNA form, the CDR3 reads TGTGCCAGCAGCTTGGACAGGTCCGAGCAGTACTTC. Encoded protein: CASSLDRSEQYF.

This clonotype occurred a few times. The rearrangement uses TRBV12-3 or TRBV12-4 and TRBJ1-3, with no clear D. Trimming cost V 3 bases and J 0 bases, with 6 bases left between them. The CDR3 is 14 residues long. CDR3 sequence: CASSFGSSGNTIYF. In DNA, the CDR3 is TGTGCCAGCAGTTTCGGGTCCTCTGGAAACACCATATATTTT.

This sequence joins TRBV5-4 and TRBJ2-2, with D hard to call. The germline V gene has CDR1 SGHNT and CDR2 YYREEE (reference sequence). The CDR3 has 17 amino acids. V lost 0 bases and J lost 4, with 16 bases in between. The CDR3 is CASSLEVRRRGTGELFF. CDR3 DNA sequence: TGTGCCAGCAGCTTGGAGGTTAGGAGACGAGGCACCGGGGAGCTGTTTTTT.

This clonotype occurred once. The J gene is TRBJ2-1, the V gene TRBV27; D might be TRBD1 (6 bases). The CDR3 contains 16 residues. Germline lookup yields CDR1 MNHEY and CDR2 SMNVEV (reference sequence). The V gene lost 8 bases and the J gene lost 0 bases, with 17 bases spanning the gap. CDR3 sequence reads: CASRHGTPISYNEQFF. In DNA form, the CDR3 reads TGTGCCAGCCGCCATGGGACACCGATCTCCTACAATGAGCAGTTCTTC.

This chain links TRBV10-3 with TRBJ1-2, with 9 bases fitting TRBD1. The germline gives CDR1 ENHRY, CDR2 SYGVKD. The CDR3 covers 16 residues. V dropped 2 bases and J dropped 4; count of bases not matched to a gene: 8. The CDR3 coding sequence is TGTGCCATCAGTGAGGGTGGGACAGGGTCCCCCTATGGCTACACCTTC. Translation: CAISEGGTGSPYGYTF.